These 14 T cell receptor beta chains originate from one sample sequenced in a study of blood T cells in healthy people across ages. A J-beta primer mix and a sample-barcoded 5' primer were used in a second PCR of about 7 to 11 cycles. TCRdb reanalysed the 5' RACE reads using MiXCR and keeps one entry per CDR3 protein. The sample contains 800,000 or so distinct CDR3 sequences, about 62% of which appear only once. The sequenced sample was blood. All receptors come from a man aged 30 to 39 in good health.

This clonotype came up a few times. The CDR3 nucleotides are TGCAGTGCTGGATTCAGGGAGACCCAGTACTTC. Its protein product is CSAGFRETQYF. The V gene is TRBV20-1, the J gene TRBJ2-5; D unresolved. Looked up from germline, CDR1 is DFQATT and CDR2 is SNEGSKA (reference sequence). V lost 5 bases and J 5 bases, leaving 9 bases between the germline ends. This CDR3 has 11 amino acids.

The sample holds a few counts of this clonotype. The V and J genes are TRBV20-1 and TRBJ2-1; TRBD2 aligns across 8 bases. This CDR3 comprises 15 residues. Germline CDR1 DFQATT, CDR2 SNEGSKA (reference sequence). Losses at the gene ends were 1 base for V and 6 bases for J; bases not matched to a gene: 8. The CDR3 DNA reads TGCAGTGCTAGAGCGCCCGGACTAGCTTCCAATGAGCAGTTCTTC. Encoded protein: CSARAPGLASNEQFF.

The chain recombines TRBV20-1 with TRBJ2-7; tentative D call: TRBD2 (5 bases). Near its end, the DNA agrees better with TRBJ2-5, so the J call may be wrong. Germline V gives CDR1 DFQATT, CDR2 SNEGSKA (reference sequence). The length of the CDR3 is 16 residues. CDR3 DNA: TGCAGTGCTAGAGAGGCGAATCGGGCGGGTGGGGAGACCCAGTACTTC. This codes for CSAREANRAGGETQYF.

The gene calls are TRBV6-6 and TRBJ2-1; D tentatively reads TRBD1 or TRBD2 (5 bases each). The CDR3 runs to 14 residues. The germline V gene encodes CDR1 MNHNY and CDR2 SVGAGI (reference sequence). V was pared by 6 bases and J by 5 bases, with 14 bases between. The CDR3 DNA is TGTGCCAGCAGCTCCCTGGGACGTGACAATGAGCAGTTCTTC. Protein product: CASSSLGRDNEQFF.

This clonotype has a handful of counts. The chain recombines TRBV6-2 or TRBV6-3 with TRBJ2-1; 11 bases match TRBD1. The germline V gene encodes CDR1 MNHEY and CDR2 SVGEGT. Losses at the gene ends were 6 bases for V and 8 bases for J; bases not matched to a gene: 12. CDR3 size: 16 residues. CDR3 sequence reads: CASSLTLGQGADEQFF. The CDR3 DNA reads TGTGCCAGCAGCCTCACCCTAGGACAGGGGGCCGATGAGCAGTTCTTC.

This rearrangement joins TRBV7-3 to TRBJ1-2, with 10 bases matching TRBD1. CDR3 size: 17 residues. V lost 2 bases, J lost 1 base, and 7 bases stayed unmatched. From germline, CDR1 is SGHTA and CDR2 FQGTGA. The CDR3 sequence is CASSLAPGTGVNYGYTF. The CDR3 bases are TGTGCCAGCAGCTTAGCTCCCGGGACAGGGGTTAACTATGGCTACACCTTC.

The chain employs TRBV20-1 and TRBJ2-7, with D perhaps TRBD2 (6 bases). Trimming stripped 2 bases from V and 4 bases from J, with 12 bases between. This CDR3 has 13 residues. The germline CDR1 and CDR2 sequences are DFQATT and SNEGSKA (reference sequence). CDR3 region: CSARWGVLYEQYF. Here the CDR3 DNA reads TGCAGTGCTAGATGGGGGGTTCTATACGAGCAGTACTTC.

This clonotype was recorded only once. The rearrangement uses TRBV9 and TRBJ2-1, with 8 bases aligning to TRBD2. Germline lookup yields CDR1 SGDLS and CDR2 YYNGEE. The CDR3 spans 16 residues. With V trimmed by 2 bases and J by 7 bases, 11 bases remained unmatched. The CDR3 DNA is TGTGCCAGCAGCGTCCAGCCGGGACTAGATAGAAATGAGCAGTTCTTC. Translated, it gives CASSVQPGLDRNEQFF.

The table lists this clonotype with a few counts. The chain links TRBV4-2 to TRBJ1-4; no definite D call. Germline CDR1 and CDR2: LGHNA and YNFKEQ. The CDR3 runs 16 residues. Between the trimmed V and J ends, which lost 3 bases and 4 bases, there was a span of 15 bases. The CDR3 loop is CASSQEGYENNEKLFF. The CDR3 DNA sequence: TGTGCCAGCAGCCAGGAAGGGTACGAGAATAATGAAAAACTGTTTTTT.

The chain employs TRBV15 and TRBJ2-1; D is perhaps TRBD2 (6 bases). The CDR3 runs 15 residues. The germline V gene encodes CDR1 LNHNV and CDR2 YYDKDF (reference sequence). The V gene lost 2 bases and the J gene lost 5 bases, with 13 bases spanning the gap. The CDR3 is CATSRSRGNHNEQFF. Written as DNA, the CDR3 is TGTGCCACCAGCAGATCCCGGGGGAATCACAATGAGCAGTTCTTC.

The rearrangement joins TRBV12-3 or TRBV12-4 to TRBJ2-7; the match to TRBD1 covers 9 bases. The CDR3 loop spans 15 amino acids. V trimming: 8 bases; J trimming: 1 base; junction bases outside the gene matches: 9. The CDR3 bases are TGTGCCAGCTCTCGAACGGGGACAGGGTCCTACGAGCAGTACTTC. Its protein is CASSRTGTGSYEQYF.

CDR3 sequence: CASSPQGGINEKLFF. The CDR3 DNA sequence: TGTGCCAGCAGCCCGCAAGGGGGGATTAATGAAAAACTGTTTTTT. The rearrangement joins TRBV7-8 to TRBJ1-4, with D maybe TRBD1 (6 bases). Germline loops: CDR1 SGHVS, CDR2 FQNEAQ. The CDR3 has 15 amino acids. V was clipped by 5 bases and J by 4 bases, with 14 bases between them.

In this sample, this clonotype turned up once. The chain carries TRBV9 and TRBJ2-5, with 8 bases matching TRBD2. Germline-derived CDR1 and CDR2 are SGDLS and YYNGEE. V lost 4 bases to trimming and J lost 10 bases; unmatched junction nucleotides: 12. This CDR3 has 14 amino acids. DNA for the CDR3: TGTGCCAGCAGCCCAGTTAGCGGGGAGGGCGACCAGTACTTC. This encodes CASSPVSGEGDQYF.

This clonotype occurred a few times. The chain employs TRBV6-2 or TRBV6-3 and TRBJ2-1, with D unresolved. Looked up from germline, CDR1 is MNHEY and CDR2 is SVGEGT. The CDR3 has 13 amino acids. The ends were cut back, 0 bases at V and 8 bases at J, with 8 bases in the middle. CDR3 residues: CASSYSTGDEQFF. CDR3 coding DNA: TGTGCCAGCAGTTACTCGACGGGCGATGAGCAGTTCTTC.